This passage covers 22 T cell receptor beta chains from one sample sequenced in a study of shared clonotypes between healthy human individuals. Generated by immunoSEQ multiplex PCR, the TCRdb table keeps only in-frame clones and is missing some. The profile shows some 2,500,000 clones, 93% of them singletons. Input material: naive CD4+ T cells from PBMCs. This sample's subset: CD45RA+ positively selected. These receptors came from a young man in good health. Some clones in this sample may be carry-over from other donors' samples.

The chain couples TRBV11-2 to TRBJ2-1, with unresolved D. Germline CDR1 is SGHAT and CDR2 is FQNNGV. The CDR3 runs to 12 residues. V was cut by 3 bases and J by 9 bases, with 9 bases left in between. The chain's CDR3 is CASSFGATEQFF. In DNA form, the CDR3 reads TGTGCCAGCAGCTTCGGCGCCACTGAGCAGTTCTTC.

The chain couples TRBV7-8 to TRBJ1-1; 8 nucleotides align to TRBD1. This CDR3 is built from 16 residues. Germline V gene sequence: CDR1 SGHVS, CDR2 FQNEAQ. Losses at the gene ends were 1 base for V and 0 bases for J; bases not matched to a gene: 4. DNA for the CDR3: TGTGCCAGCAGCTTAGGACCACAGGGGGTGAACACTGAAGCTTTCTTT. Its translation: CASSLGPQGVNTEAFF.

The chain employs TRBV9 and TRBJ2-7; the match to TRBD2 covers 7 bases. From germline, CDR1 is SGDLS and CDR2 YYNGEE. V dropped 3 bases and J dropped 0; count of bases not matched to a gene: 9. This CDR3 has 16 residues. CDR3 DNA: TGTGCCAGCAGCGGGGGAGGGGCGAAAAGCTCCTACGAGCAGTACTTC. It specifies CASSGGGAKSSYEQYF.

The rearrangement links TRBV9 to TRBJ1-2, with D possibly being TRBD1 (5 bases). Trimming left V 3 bases short and J 0 bases short, with 15 bases between. The CDR3 has 16 amino acids. Germline values: CDR1 SGDLS, CDR2 YYNGEE. CDR3 in amino acids: CASSAEGRASNYGYTF. The CDR3 nucleotides are TGTGCCAGCAGCGCCGAGGGGAGGGCCTCTAACTATGGCTACACCTTC.

The chain has TRBV30 and TRBJ1-5; D remains unclear. V was cut by 0 bases and J by 6 bases, with 12 bases left in between. The germline gives CDR1 GTSNPN, CDR2 SVGIG (reference sequence). The CDR3 totals 14 residues. CDR3 amino acids: CAWSVRPATQPQHF. CDR3 sequence (DNA): TGTGCCTGGAGTGTACGACCAGCAACTCAGCCCCAGCATTTT.

V and J are TRBV5-4 and TRBJ2-3; 11 positions agree with TRBD2. Trimming removed 0 bases from V and 4 bases from J; junction bases left unmatched: 10. CDR1 is SGHNT, CDR2 YYREEE, per germline (reference sequence). CDR3 length: 18 residues. The CDR3 DNA reads as TGTGCCAGCAGCTTGGCTAGCGGGAGGAGGGGTAGTGCAGATACGCAGTATTTT. Protein sequence: CASSLASGRRGSADTQYF. The full variable domain, its missing parts supplied by reference TRBV5-4 and TRBJ2-3, is ETGVTQSPTHLIKTRGQQVTLRCSSQSGHNTVSWYQQALGQGPQFIFQYYREEENGRGNFPPRFSGLQFPNYSSELNVNALELDDSALYLCASSLASGRRGSADTQYFGPGTRLTVL.

This clone has a handful of counts. The chain joins TRBV2 to TRBJ1-2; D unresolved. This CDR3 spans 15 amino acids. The germline V and J ends were trimmed by 1 base and 0 bases, with 9 bases remaining between them. Germline V CDR1 and CDR2: SNHLY, FYNNEI. This CDR3 is CASSEGLESNYGYTF. For the CDR3, the DNA is TGTGCCAGCAGTGAAGGTCTAGAGTCTAACTATGGCTACACCTTC.

The table lists this clone with a few counts. The chain combines TRBV2 with TRBJ1-5; 9 positions agree with TRBD1. The CDR3 is made up of 15 amino acids. Trimming took 3 bases from V and 6 from J; bases not matched to a gene: 6. Germline V gene sequence: CDR1 SNHLY, CDR2 FYNNEI. The CDR3 coding sequence is TGTGCCAGCAGTGATAGGGGACAGGGTTTTCAGCCCCAGCATTTT. Translating gives CASSDRGQGFQPQHF.

The V gene is TRBV15, the J gene TRBJ2-1; 13 positions agree with TRBD2. The CDR3 loop spans 16 amino acids. From germline, CDR1 is LNHNV and CDR2 YYDKDF (reference sequence). After removal of 5 bases from V and 6 bases from J, the junction contained 7 bases not matched to a gene. DNA for the CDR3: TGTGCCACCAGCTACATGGGACTAGCGGGATTCAATGAGCAGTTCTTC. It specifies CATSYMGLAGFNEQFF.

J is TRBJ2-3 and V is TRBV9, with D possibly matching TRBD2 (6 bases). V was shortened by 1 base and J by 4 bases, with 13 bases between the two germline ends. This CDR3 has 15 residues. Germline V gene data show CDR1 as SGDLS and CDR2 as YYNGEE. DNA of the CDR3: TGTGCCAGCAGCGTACGGGGGTCCCCCCCAGATACGCAGTATTTT. Translation gives CASSVRGSPPDTQYF. Using reference TRBV9 and TRBJ2-3 for the parts outside the CDR3, the full variable domain is DSGVTQTPKHLITATGQRVTLRCSPRSGDLSVYWYQQSLDQGLQFLIQYYNGEERAKGNILERFSAQQFPDLHSELNLSSLELGDSALYFCASSVRGSPPDTQYFGPGTRLTVL.

The chain has TRBV11-2 and TRBJ2-1; TRBD2 aligns across 7 bases. In germline, CDR1 is SGHAT, CDR2 FQNNGV. CDR3 length: 18 amino acids. J lost 1 base, V lost 5 bases, and 14 bases had no gene match. CDR3 nucleotides: TGTGCCAGCAGCCACCAGAGCGGCGGGAGCGATTCCTACAATGAGCAGTTCTTC. It translates to CASSHQSGGSDSYNEQFF.

The chain recombines TRBV7-9 with TRBJ1-2, with D unresolved. This CDR3 is 14 amino acids long. V lost 3 bases and J lost 0, with 8 bases in between. CDR1 and CDR2 from the germline V gene are SEHNR and FQNEAQ (reference sequence). CDR3 region: CASSLTKPNYGYTF. DNA for the CDR3: TGTGCCAGCAGCTTGACCAAGCCTAACTATGGCTACACCTTC.

The CDR3 region is CASSLDRGGGQPQHF. The CDR3 nucleotides read TGTGCCAGCAGCTTAGACAGGGGGGGAGGTCAGCCCCAGCATTTT. V gene TRBV11-2 combines with J gene TRBJ1-5, with TRBD1 matching 7 bases. Trimming removed 0 bases from V and 6 bases from J; junction bases left unmatched: 5. Per germline, CDR1 SGHAT and CDR2 FQNNGV. The CDR3 loop spans 15 amino acids.

This rearrangement joins TRBV7-9 to TRBJ2-5; 10 positions match TRBD1. The CDR3 runs to 17 residues. V trimming: 2 bases; J trimming: 3 bases; junction bases outside the gene matches: 9. CDR1 and CDR2 from the germline V gene are SEHNR and FQNEAQ (reference sequence). The CDR3 loop reads CASSLLLGQGIEETQYF. In DNA, the CDR3 is TGTGCCAGCAGCTTACTTCTGGGACAGGGGATCGAAGAGACCCAGTACTTC.

The J gene is TRBJ2-1, the V gene TRBV21-1; TRBD2 is taken as the D call from the table, unchecked against the DNA. TRBV21-1 is a pseudogene. This CDR3 is 19 amino acids long. The CDR3 is CASTCRSSGSPLGLREQFF. The CDR3 nucleotides read TGTGCCAGCACCTGCAGGTCTAGCGGGAGCCCCCTGGGGTTAAGGGAGCAGTTCTTC.

In the case of this clone: The same CDR3 is also encoded by other DNA sequences in this sample. This chain links TRBV19 with TRBJ1-5, with D perhaps TRBD1 (6 bases). The CDR3 is 13 amino acids. Germline V gene lookup returns CDR1 LNHDA and CDR2 SQIVND (reference sequence). Trimming pared 6 bases from V and 3 bases from J, leaving 9 bases between. The CDR3 here is CASSRDINQPQHF. CDR3 sequence (DNA): TGTGCCAGTAGCCGGGACATCAATCAGCCCCAGCATTTT.

The chain is built from TRBV2 and TRBJ2-6; tentative D call: TRBD2 (5 bases). This CDR3 contains 14 residues. V was cut by 7 bases and J by 3 bases, with 10 bases left in between. The V gene's germline CDR1 is SNHLY and CDR2 FYNNEI. CDR3 bases: TGTGCCAGCACCCTTGAGGGTGGGGCCAACGTCCTGACTTTC. It codes for CASTLEGGANVLTF.

The chain carries TRBV28 and TRBJ2-3; D may be TRBD2 (5 bases). Trimming pared 4 bases from V and 14 bases from J, leaving 13 bases between. The germline gives CDR1 MDHEN, CDR2 SYDVKM. The length of the CDR3 is 11 residues. CDR3 DNA sequence: TGTGCCAGCAGTTCCCGGACCGGGATGTATTTT. Protein product: CASSSRTGMYF.

The chain couples TRBV7-9 to TRBJ2-5, with 8 bases lining up with TRBD2. Germline V CDR1 and CDR2: SEHNR, FQNEAQ (reference sequence). V lost 4 bases, J lost 10 bases, and 20 bases stayed unmatched. The CDR3 has 17 amino acids. CDR3: CASSSSAGGPGQHGQYF. Here the CDR3 DNA reads TGTGCCAGCAGCTCGTCTGCGGGAGGCCCTGGGCAACATGGCCAGTACTTC.

This chain uses TRBV5-1 with TRBJ2-3; TRBD2 matches 10 bases. The J segment lost 1 base and the V segment lost 7 bases, leaving 9 bases of the junction unmatched. Germline CDR1 and CDR2: SGHRS and YFSETQ. The CDR3 has 16 amino acids. CDR3 protein: CASRTRTSGGTDTQYF. CDR3 coding DNA: TGCGCCAGCCGGACTCGTACTAGCGGGGGCACAGATACGCAGTATTTT.

Concerning this clone itself: Germline and junction disagree at one end, which may indicate a read error. The chain couples TRBV29-1 to TRBJ1-4, with D tentatively TRBD1 (6 bases). The CDR3 totals 14 residues. In germline, CDR1 is SQVTM, CDR2 ANQGSEA. CDR3 region: CSAEDTGLNEKLFF. The CDR3 DNA is TGCAGCGCTGAAGATACAGGGTTAAACGAAAAACTGTTTTTT.

The J gene is TRBJ2-2, the V gene TRBV2; D not certain. V was cut by 7 bases and J by 7 bases, with 10 bases left in between. Germline V gene lookup returns CDR1 SNHLY and CDR2 FYNNEI. The CDR3 spans 12 residues. DNA for the CDR3: TGTGCCAGCAACGGCCTATACGGGGAGCTGTTTTTT. This encodes CASNGLYGELFF.